This entry concerns a single TCR beta chain. Profiling relied on immunoSEQ multiplex PCR, and the TCRdb table lists in-frame clones only, not all of them. The sample has tens of thousands of clones, 70% to 90% seen once. The data were obtained in a study of blood T cell repertoires in COVID-19. Study in general: COVID-19 samples collected from the United States, Italy and Spain covered acute and convalescent phases. PBMCs, B-cell-depleted T cells, or T cells provided the cDNA or gDNA that made up the material.

The Seattle site enrolled patients during active infection and followed them longitudinally. The germline V gene encodes CDR1 LGHNA and CDR2 YNFKEQ. The CDR3 covers 14 residues. V lost 0 bases and J 0 bases, leaving 6 bases between the germline ends. This TCR came from a man aged 50 to 60 with COVID-19, enrolled during active disease. Sequencing was done on a sample of peripheral blood. This rearrangement joins TRBV4-2 to TRBJ2-7; no reliable D call. As DNA, the CDR3 is TGTGCCAGCAGCCAAGATTACGGCTCCTACGAGCAGTACTTC. This codes for CASSQDYGSYEQYF.